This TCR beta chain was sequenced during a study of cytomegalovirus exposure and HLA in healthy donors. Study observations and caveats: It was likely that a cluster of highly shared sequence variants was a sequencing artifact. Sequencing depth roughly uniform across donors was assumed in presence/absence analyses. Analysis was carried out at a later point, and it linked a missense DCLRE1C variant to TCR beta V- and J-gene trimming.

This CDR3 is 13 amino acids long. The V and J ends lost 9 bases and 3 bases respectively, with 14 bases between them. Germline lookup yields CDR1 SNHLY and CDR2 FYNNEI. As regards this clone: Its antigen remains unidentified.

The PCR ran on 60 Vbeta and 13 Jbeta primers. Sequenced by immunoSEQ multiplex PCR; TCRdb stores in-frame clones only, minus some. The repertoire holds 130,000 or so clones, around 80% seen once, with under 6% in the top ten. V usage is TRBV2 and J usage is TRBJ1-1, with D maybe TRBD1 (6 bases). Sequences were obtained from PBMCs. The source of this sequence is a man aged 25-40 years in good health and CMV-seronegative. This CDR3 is CASHRARDTEAFF. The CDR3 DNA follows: TGTGCCAGTCACAGGGCTCGGGACACTGAAGCTTTCTTT.